This passage covers 11 T cell receptor beta chains from one sample sequenced in a study of T cell changes during pregnancy in multiple sclerosis. Here immunoSEQ multiplex PCR was the method, and the copy in TCRdb shows in-frame clones only, minus some. The table lists 45,000 to 50,000 clones, around 91% of them singletons. The specimen comprised CD4+ T cells from peripheral blood mononuclear cells, sampled in the second trimester of pregnancy. The receptors derive from a female donor in good health, enrolled as a control in a pregnancy study.

V and J are TRBV7-2 and TRBJ2-7; perhaps TRBD2 as D (7 bases). The V and J ends lost 5 bases and 2 bases respectively, with 16 bases between them. Germline V gives CDR1 SGHTA, CDR2 FQGNSA. This CDR3 is 15 amino acids long. This CDR3 reads CASSAQGGVPYEQYF. The CDR3, as DNA: TGTGCCAGCAGCGCTCAAGGGGGGGTCCCCTACGAGCAGTACTTC.

The rearrangement uses TRBV2 and TRBJ2-5; the match to TRBD2 covers 14 bases. CDR3 length: 13 residues. The ends lost 4 bases at V and 12 bases at J; junction bases unmatched: 4. In germline, CDR1 is SNHLY, CDR2 FYNNEI. The CDR3 reads CASSGLAGGPEYF. Here the CDR3 DNA reads TGTGCCAGCAGTGGACTAGCGGGGGGGCCAGAGTACTTC.

A few counts support this clone. The rearrangement joins TRBV7-2 to TRBJ2-4; D perhaps matches TRBD1 (5 bases). V shed 3 bases and J shed 8 bases, with 8 bases lying between them. This CDR3 contains 12 residues. In germline, CDR1 is SGHTA, CDR2 FQGNSA. CDR3 sequence reads: CASSFTGDIQYF. In DNA form, the CDR3 reads TGTGCCAGCAGCTTCACAGGAGACATTCAGTACTTC.

This chain uses TRBV11-2 with TRBJ2-5; D is possibly TRBD2 (6 bases). Germline CDR1 is SGHAT and CDR2 is FQNNGV. This CDR3 has 16 amino acids. V dropped 3 bases and J dropped 0 bases, with 14 bases sitting between them. The CDR3 is CASSFPWGGHQETQYF. The CDR3 DNA follows: TGTGCCAGCAGCTTTCCTTGGGGAGGTCACCAAGAGACCCAGTACTTC.

This chain's CDR3 is CASSGTGRGTGELFF. The CDR3 bases are TGTGCCAGCAGTGGAACAGGGCGTGGGACCGGGGAGCTGTTTTTT. The V call is TRBV6-5, the J call TRBJ2-2; possibly TRBD1 for D (6 bases). V shed 5 bases and J shed 5 bases, with 15 bases lying between them. This CDR3 contains 15 residues. CDR1 and CDR2 (germline): MNHEY, SVGAGI.

The chain is built from TRBV19 and TRBJ1-1; no definite D call. This CDR3 is built from 13 residues. Germline V gene sequence: CDR1 LNHDA, CDR2 SQIVND (reference sequence). V lost 6 bases and J lost 2, with 10 bases in between. CDR3 bases: TGTGCCAGTAGCGCCCCGGGTAACACTGAAGCTTTCTTT. Its protein is CASSAPGNTEAFF.

This rearrangement joins TRBV19 to TRBJ2-2; 12 nucleotides agree with TRBD2. V shed 5 bases, J shed 5 bases, and the junction held 3 bases outside the gene matches. Germline CDR1 reads LNHDA; CDR2 reads SQIVND (reference sequence). The CDR3 has 15 amino acids. The CDR3 is CASSSGTSGTGELFF. DNA of the CDR3: TGTGCCAGTAGTTCCGGGACTAGCGGGACCGGGGAGCTGTTTTTT.

This CDR3 is CASQLGQGDTGELFF. The CDR3 coding sequence is TGTGCCAGTCAGCTTGGGCAGGGGGACACCGGGGAGCTGTTTTTT. V gene TRBV11-3 combines with J gene TRBJ2-2; 7 nucleotides match TRBD1. V was clipped by 9 bases and J by 3 bases; unmatched bases: 10. The CDR3 length is 15 residues. Germline V lookup: CDR1 SGHNT, CDR2 YENEEA.

The chain couples TRBV7-2 to TRBJ2-5; 7 bases align to TRBD2. The DNA end lines up better with TRBJ2-7; the J call may be wrong. The CDR3 runs to 14 residues. CDR1 is SGHTA, CDR2 FQGNSA, per germline. This CDR3 reads CASSLEGLSYEQYF. CDR3 DNA sequence: TGTGCCAGCAGCTTAGAGGGACTATCCTACGAGCAGTACTTC.

With regard to this clone: The sample holds other DNA sequences that translate to the same CDR3. The chain couples TRBV6-6 to TRBJ1-1; TRBD1 agrees at 7 bases. CDR3 length equals 15 residues. With 5 bases clipped from V and 3 bases from J, the junction kept 9 bases outside the gene matches. The V gene's germline CDR1 is MNHNY and CDR2 SVGAGI (reference sequence). CDR3 protein: CASSPLQGGHTEAFF. The CDR3 coding sequence is TGTGCCAGCAGTCCCTTGCAGGGGGGACACACTGAAGCTTTCTTT.

The J gene is TRBJ1-1, the V gene TRBV18; 11 bases agree with TRBD1. The CDR3 runs to 16 residues. Germline V gene sequence: CDR1 KGHSH, CDR2 LQKENI. V was clipped by 8 bases and J by 2 bases; unmatched bases: 10. The CDR3 reads CASTYGTGGGNTEAFF. The CDR3 nucleotides read TGTGCCAGCACTTACGGGACAGGGGGTGGAAACACTGAAGCTTTCTTT.